This TCR beta chain was profiled in a study of a mutant IDH1 vaccine in newly diagnosed glioma. The table lists this clone with a count of one. Its antigen is unknown. The time point was: week 23, last vaccination. Each vaccine dose was 300 ug of mutant IDH1 20-mer peptide, with topical imiquimod. Clones were read by immunoSEQ multiplex PCR, and TCRdb kept only the in-frame ones, dropping some. The sample contains around 85,000 clones, roughly 85% of which appear only once. This material consisted of PBMCs, taken from a glioma patient whose treatment included an IDH1 peptide vaccine. This clonotype originated in a man under 40 with glioma. Some clones in this sample may be carry-over from other donors' samples.

The CDR3 DNA reads TGTGCCAGCAGCCCTCAAGTGGGAGGAGATGAGCAGTTCTTC. It specifies CASSPQVGGDEQFF. The chain couples TRBV9 to TRBJ2-1, with a tentative D call TRBD2 (6 bases). Trimming took off 4 bases at V and 8 bases at J, with 16 bases between the two ends. Germline V gives CDR1 SGDLS, CDR2 YYNGEE. CDR3 length equals 14 residues.